These T cell receptor beta chains were read from a single sample in a study of T cells in narcolepsy. Only in-frame clones appear in the TCRdb table, and some are missing; sequencing was by immunoSEQ multiplex PCR. This repertoire shows 24,000 or so clones, roughly 86% found once; its top ten account for about 1.3%. Sequencing used CD45RA- memory CD4+ T cells from PBMCs. Source of these receptors: a human donor with narcolepsy. CDR3s include the opening cysteine and the closing phenylalanine or tryptophan. D genes are given only for firm matches. Where a row states a size, it is once, few, many or the class of an expanded clone; other rows omit it.

>.|TRBV5-1|TRBJ2-4|.
CASRNRVAKNIQYF
>few|TRBV19|TRBJ1-2|.
CASSARKFNYGYTF
>.|TRBV6-5|TRBJ2-7|.
CASSYAPETRGYEQYF
>.|TRBV5-1|TRBJ1-6|.
CASSLEPGSPLHF
>few|TRBV5-4|TRBJ2-2|.
CASSFRGELFF
>.|TRBV9|TRBJ2-5|TRBD2
CASSVATSGDQETQYF
>.|TRBV10-3|.|TRBD2
CAISESTRGGKRYEQYF
>.|TRBV10-3|TRBJ2-7|.
CAISESTREQYF
>.|TRBV29-1|TRBJ2-1|.
CSVRGQSGSTTYNEQFF
>few|TRBV29-1|TRBJ1-6|.
CSVRQGAQSPLHF
>.|TRBV6-1|TRBJ2-5|.
CASSVGVLRETQYF
>.|TRBV5-8|TRBJ2-1|.
CASSLRGAHEQFF
>few|TRBV9|TRBJ1-2|.
CASSVGGQGLGYTF
>.|TRBV28|TRBJ2-3|.
CASRGVWDTQYF
>.|TRBV6-6|.|.
CASTLIPGSVDEQYF
>.|TRBV6-6|TRBJ2-3|.
CASSYLGWDTQYF
>.|TRBV6-6|TRBJ1-5|TRBD1
CASYDQGGQRPQHF
>.|TRBV10-3|TRBJ1-5|.
CAISGQENQPQHF
>once|TRBV6-5|TRBJ1-5|.
CASSEREPQHF
>few|TRBV6-5|TRBJ1-6|TRBD1
CASSYGTGGSGSPLHF
>.|TRBV19|TRBJ1-5|.
CASSFFRDIRKQPQHF
>.|TRBV4-1|TRBJ1-1|.
CASSQEYKLNTEAFF
>.|TRBV11-3|TRBJ2-3|.
CASSLGAGTDTQYF